These T cell receptor beta chains were read from a single sample in a study of T cell responses to AZD1222 COVID-19 vaccine. Produced via immunoSEQ multiplex PCR; TCRdb's table is partial and in-frame only. The profile shows 90,000 to 130,000 clones, about 86% of them singletons. The starting material was peripheral blood, obtained on day 0 of AZD1222 vaccination. Receptors were obtained from an adult in good health. Both conserved end residues are part of each CDR3. The order of the fields is J gene, clone size, CDR3 length, V gene, D gene, CDR3 protein, CDR3 DNA. The D gene is left open where the match is weak. The size field is filled for only some rows; it gives once, few, many or a size class.

j_gene: TRBJ2-7; abundance: many; len: 14; v_gene: TRBV6-2/TRBV6-3; d_gene: NA; CDR3aa: CASSRTGTKYEQYF; CDR3nt: TGTGCCAGCAGCCGCACCGGGACAAAGTACGAGCAGTACTTC
j_gene: TRBJ1-4; abundance: NA; len: 13; v_gene: TRBV2; d_gene: NA; CDR3aa: CASSPTVNEKLFF; CDR3nt: TGTGCCAGCAGTCCGACGGTAAATGAAAAACTGTTTTTT
j_gene: TRBJ2-2; abundance: few; len: 17; v_gene: TRBV28; d_gene: TRBD2; CDR3aa: CASSLASGGANTGELFF; CDR3nt: TGTGCCAGCAGTTTGGCTAGCGGGGGGGCTAACACCGGGGAGCTGTTTTTT
j_gene: TRBJ1-5; abundance: NA; len: 13; v_gene: TRBV11-1; d_gene: NA; CDR3aa: CASSLSSNQPQHF; CDR3nt: TGTGCCAGCAGCCTGAGTAGCAATCAGCCCCAGCATTTT
j_gene: TRBJ1-2; abundance: NA; len: 15; v_gene: TRBV5-1; d_gene: NA; CDR3aa: CASSLAQGDVYGYTF; CDR3nt: TGCGCCAGCAGCTTGGCCCAGGGTGATGTCTATGGCTACACCTTC
j_gene: TRBJ1-2; abundance: once; len: 15; v_gene: TRBV7-8; d_gene: NA; CDR3aa: CASSLLGGVNYGYTF; CDR3nt: TGTGCCAGCAGCTTATTGGGGGGCGTGAACTATGGCTACACCTTC
j_gene: TRBJ2-1; abundance: NA; len: 13; v_gene: TRBV18; d_gene: NA; CDR3aa: CASSPPMGNEQFF; CDR3nt: TGTGCCAGCTCACCCCCAATGGGGAATGAGCAGTTCTTC
j_gene: TRBJ2-7; abundance: NA; len: 14; v_gene: TRBV13; d_gene: NA; CDR3aa: CASSPTWGIGEQYF; CDR3nt: TGTGCCAGCAGCCCCACGTGGGGGATTGGCGAGCAGTACTTC
j_gene: TRBJ2-3; abundance: few; len: 16; v_gene: TRBV7-3; d_gene: TRBD1; CDR3aa: CASSSRTGGLTDTQYF; CDR3nt: TGTGCCAGCAGCTCAAGGACAGGGGGCCTCACAGATACGCAGTATTTT
j_gene: TRBJ1-4; abundance: few; len: 14; v_gene: TRBV5-4; d_gene: NA; CDR3aa: CASSSGRVNEKLFF; CDR3nt: TGTGCCAGCAGCTCCGGCCGAGTTAATGAAAAACTGTTTTTT
j_gene: TRBJ1-2; abundance: NA; len: 14; v_gene: TRBV5-6; d_gene: TRBD1; CDR3aa: CASSLGDRGYGYTF; CDR3nt: TGTGCCAGCAGCTTGGGCGACAGGGGCTATGGCTACACCTTC
j_gene: TRBJ2-2; abundance: NA; len: 14; v_gene: TRBV3-1/TRBV3-2; d_gene: NA; CDR3aa: CASSLSQITGELFF; CDR3nt: TGTGCCAGCAGCTTAAGCCAGATCACCGGGGAGCTGTTTTTT
j_gene: TRBJ1-1; abundance: NA; len: 11; v_gene: TRBV29-1; d_gene: TRBD1; CDR3aa: CSVGQGAEAFF; CDR3nt: TGCAGCGTTGGACAGGGCGCTGAAGCTTTCTTT
j_gene: TRBJ1-1; abundance: NA; len: 11; v_gene: TRBV19; d_gene: NA; CDR3aa: CASSMTVEAFF; CDR3nt: TGTGCCAGTAGTATGACAGTTGAAGCTTTCTTT
j_gene: TRBJ2-2; abundance: NA; len: 16; v_gene: TRBV28; d_gene: NA; CDR3aa: CASSLISGRHTGELFF; CDR3nt: TGTGCCAGCAGTTTAATTTCTGGGAGACACACCGGGGAGCTGTTTTTT
j_gene: TRBJ1-5; abundance: NA; len: 15; v_gene: TRBV4-1; d_gene: TRBD1; CDR3aa: CASSLFTGANQPQHF; CDR3nt: TGCGCCAGCAGCCTTTTCACAGGGGCCAATCAGCCCCAGCATTTT
j_gene: TRBJ1-1; abundance: NA; len: 13; v_gene: TRBV14; d_gene: NA; CDR3aa: CASSAGLNTEAFF; CDR3nt: TGTGCCAGCAGCGCGGGACTTAACACTGAAGCTTTCTTT
j_gene: TRBJ1-2; abundance: once; len: 12; v_gene: TRBV28; d_gene: NA; CDR3aa: CASSFLGSGYTF; CDR3nt: TGTGCCAGCAGTTTCCTAGGGAGCGGCTACACCTTC
j_gene: TRBJ2-1; abundance: NA; len: 17; v_gene: TRBV28; d_gene: TRBD1; CDR3aa: CASRDRSGQVTYNEQFF; CDR3nt: TGTGCCAGCCGCGACCGGTCTGGACAGGTAACCTACAATGAGCAGTTCTTC
j_gene: TRBJ1-4; abundance: few; len: 14; v_gene: TRBV6-5; d_gene: NA; CDR3aa: CASRDGSNNEKLFF; CDR3nt: TGTGCCAGCAGAGATGGCAGCAATAATGAAAAACTGTTTTTT
j_gene: TRBJ1-2; abundance: NA; len: 12; v_gene: TRBV28; d_gene: NA; CDR3aa: CASRTRFYGCTF; CDR3nt: TGTGCCAGCAGGACACGTTTCTATGGCTGCACCTTC
j_gene: TRBJ2-5; abundance: NA; len: 15; v_gene: TRBV5-1; d_gene: TRBD1; CDR3aa: CASSPGTVEGETQYF; CDR3nt: TGCGCCAGCAGCCCCGGGACAGTTGAAGGGGAGACCCAGTACTTC
j_gene: TRBJ2-7; abundance: NA; len: 14; v_gene: TRBV19; d_gene: TRBD2; CDR3aa: CASSMRGNSYEQYF; CDR3nt: TGTGCCAGTAGTATGCGGGGGAACTCCTACGAGCAGTACTTC
j_gene: TRBJ2-7; abundance: NA; len: 14; v_gene: TRBV28; d_gene: TRBD2; CDR3aa: CASVGERGPREQYF; CDR3nt: TGTGCCAGCGTGGGTGAGCGGGGCCCCCGCGAGCAGTACTTC
j_gene: TRBJ1-2; abundance: NA; len: 15; v_gene: TRBV25-1; d_gene: TRBD1; CDR3aa: CASSDLLGDSYGYTF; CDR3nt: TGTGCCAGCAGTGATTTACTCGGGGACAGCTATGGCTACACCTTC
j_gene: TRBJ2-2; abundance: NA; len: 16; v_gene: TRBV19; d_gene: TRBD1; CDR3aa: CASSTDRGIDTGELFF; CDR3nt: TGTGCCAGTAGTACGGACAGGGGGATCGACACCGGGGAGCTGTTTTTT
j_gene: TRBJ1-6; abundance: NA; len: 14; v_gene: TRBV11-3; d_gene: NA; CDR3aa: CASSHRGDNSPLHF; CDR3nt: TGTGCCAGCAGCCATCGCGGGGATAATTCACCCCTCCACTTT
j_gene: TRBJ1-1; abundance: once; len: 13; v_gene: TRBV19; d_gene: NA; CDR3aa: CASSILEGTGTFF; CDR3nt: TGTGCCAGTAGTATATTGGAGGGAACCGGGACTTTCTTT
j_gene: TRBJ1-3; abundance: NA; len: 16; v_gene: TRBV4-3; d_gene: NA; CDR3aa: CASSQDIGATGNTIYF; CDR3nt: TGCGCCAGCAGCCAAGATATAGGGGCCACTGGAAACACCATATATTTT
j_gene: TRBJ1-6; abundance: NA; len: 15; v_gene: TRBV14; d_gene: TRBD1; CDR3aa: CASSQGNRGGSPLHF; CDR3nt: TGTGCCAGCAGCCAAGGAAACAGGGGTGGTTCACCCCTCCACTTT
j_gene: TRBJ2-3; abundance: NA; len: 16; v_gene: TRBV7-2; d_gene: TRBD2; CDR3aa: CASSPRGRGATDTQYF; CDR3nt: TGTGCCAGCTCCCCCCGTGGGCGGGGGGCGACAGATACGCAGTATTTT
j_gene: TRBJ2-3; abundance: NA; len: 13; v_gene: TRBV28; d_gene: NA; CDR3aa: CASSLRSTDTQYF; CDR3nt: TGTGCCAGCAGTCTGAGGAGCACAGATACGCAGTATTTT
j_gene: TRBJ2-5; abundance: many; len: 12; v_gene: TRBV29-1; d_gene: NA; CDR3aa: CSESDVEKTQYF; CDR3nt: TGCAGCGAGTCAGACGTCGAGAAGACCCAGTACTTC
j_gene: TRBJ1-2; abundance: NA; len: 14; v_gene: TRBV6-4; d_gene: TRBD1; CDR3aa: CASSLESGQGGYTF; CDR3nt: TGTGCCAGCAGTCTAGAATCGGGACAGGGTGGCTACACCTTC
j_gene: TRBJ1-3; abundance: NA; len: 16; v_gene: TRBV7-9; d_gene: NA; CDR3aa: CASSPQGTNSGNTIYF; CDR3nt: TGTGCCAGCAGCCCTCAGGGTACCAACTCTGGAAACACCATATATTTT
j_gene: TRBJ2-1; abundance: NA; len: 13; v_gene: TRBV19; d_gene: NA; CDR3aa: CASSKRRHNEQFF; CDR3nt: TGTGCCAGTAGTAAGAGACGGCACAATGAGCAGTTCTTC
j_gene: TRBJ1-3; abundance: NA; len: 16; v_gene: TRBV28; d_gene: NA; CDR3aa: CASSLNPRAAGNTIYF; CDR3nt: TGTGCCAGCAGTTTAAATCCCAGGGCGGCTGGAAACACCATATATTTT
j_gene: TRBJ1-1; abundance: few; len: 14; v_gene: TRBV5-5; d_gene: NA; CDR3aa: CASSFGPMNTEAFF; CDR3nt: TGTGCCAGCAGTTTTGGACCCATGAACACTGAAGCTTTCTTT
j_gene: TRBJ2-7; abundance: NA; len: 12; v_gene: TRBV10-3; d_gene: NA; CDR3aa: CAISDRGNEQYF; CDR3nt: TGTGCCATCAGTGATCGGGGGAACGAGCAGTACTTC
j_gene: TRBJ1-5; abundance: NA; len: 14; v_gene: TRBV15; d_gene: NA; CDR3aa: CATSPRGGNQPQHF; CDR3nt: TGTGCCACCAGCCCCCGAGGGGGTAATCAGCCCCAGCATTTT
j_gene: TRBJ2-5; abundance: NA; len: 13; v_gene: TRBV28; d_gene: NA; CDR3aa: CASSFVGEETQYF; CDR3nt: TGTGCCAGCAGTTTTGTCGGGGAAGAGACCCAGTACTTC
j_gene: TRBJ1-2; abundance: NA; len: 15; v_gene: TRBV19; d_gene: NA; CDR3aa: CASTSQWIFNYGYTF; CDR3nt: TGTGCCAGTACTTCCCAATGGATTTTCAACTATGGCTACACCTTC
j_gene: TRBJ2-2; abundance: NA; len: 15; v_gene: TRBV11-2; d_gene: TRBD1; CDR3aa: CASSSGQGLPGELFF; CDR3nt: TGTGCCAGCAGCTCGGGACAGGGACTGCCCGGGGAGCTGTTTTTT